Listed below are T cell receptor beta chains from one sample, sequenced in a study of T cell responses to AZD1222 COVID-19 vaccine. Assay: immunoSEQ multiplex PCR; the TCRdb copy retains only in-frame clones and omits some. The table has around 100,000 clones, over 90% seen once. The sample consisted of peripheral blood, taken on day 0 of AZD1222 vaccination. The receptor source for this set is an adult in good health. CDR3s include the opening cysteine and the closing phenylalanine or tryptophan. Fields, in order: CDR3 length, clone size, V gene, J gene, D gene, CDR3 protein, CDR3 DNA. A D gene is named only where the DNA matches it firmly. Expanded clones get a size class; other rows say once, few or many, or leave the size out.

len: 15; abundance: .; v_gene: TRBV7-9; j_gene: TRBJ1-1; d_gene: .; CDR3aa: CASSRPGRVNTEAFF; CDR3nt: TGTGCCAGCTCCAGGCCAGGGCGCGTGAACACTGAAGCTTTCTTT
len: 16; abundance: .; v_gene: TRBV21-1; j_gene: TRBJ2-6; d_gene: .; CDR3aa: CASSPGQGAGANVLTF; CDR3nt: TGTGCCAGCAGTCCGGGACAGGGGGCTGGGGCCAACGTCCTGACTTTC
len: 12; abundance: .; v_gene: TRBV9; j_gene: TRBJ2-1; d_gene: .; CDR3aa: CASSGGSNEQFF; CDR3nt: TGTGCCAGCAGCGGGGGCTCCAATGAGCAGTTCTTC
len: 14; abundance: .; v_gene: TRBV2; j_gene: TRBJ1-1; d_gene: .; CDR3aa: CASSESLFSTEAFF; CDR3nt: TGTGCCAGCAGTGAGTCACTCTTCTCGACTGAAGCTTTCTTT
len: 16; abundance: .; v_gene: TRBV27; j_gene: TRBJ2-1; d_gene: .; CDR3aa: CASSPRSGGQTNEQFF; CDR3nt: TGTGCCAGCAGTCCTAGATCCGGGGGACAGACTAATGAGCAGTTCTTC
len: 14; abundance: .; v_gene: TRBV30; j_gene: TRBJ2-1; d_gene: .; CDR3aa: CAWSSQGGHNEQFF; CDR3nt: TGTGCCTGGAGCTCCCAAGGGGGGCACAATGAGCAGTTCTTC
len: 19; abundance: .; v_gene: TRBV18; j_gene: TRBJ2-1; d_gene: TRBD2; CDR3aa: CASSPLAGRGLGTDNEQFF; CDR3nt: TGTGCCAGCTCACCATTAGCGGGTAGGGGTTTAGGGACCGACAATGAGCAGTTCTTC
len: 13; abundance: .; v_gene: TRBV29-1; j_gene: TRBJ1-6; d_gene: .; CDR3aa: CSVKTGNDSPLHF; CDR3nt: TGCAGCGTGAAGACGGGAAACGATTCACCCCTCCACTTT
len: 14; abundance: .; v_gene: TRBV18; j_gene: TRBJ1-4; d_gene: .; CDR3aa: CASSPGWTNEKLFF; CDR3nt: TGTGCCAGCTCACCAGGCTGGACTAATGAAAAACTGTTTTTT
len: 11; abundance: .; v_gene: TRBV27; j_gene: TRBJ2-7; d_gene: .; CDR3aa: CASEVYYEQYF; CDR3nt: TGTGCCAGCGAAGTCTACTACGAGCAGTACTTC
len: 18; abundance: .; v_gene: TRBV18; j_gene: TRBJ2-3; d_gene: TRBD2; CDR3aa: CASSPGLAQGTGTDTQYF; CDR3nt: TGTGCCAGCTCACCGGGACTAGCACAAGGGACCGGCACAGATACGCAGTATTTT
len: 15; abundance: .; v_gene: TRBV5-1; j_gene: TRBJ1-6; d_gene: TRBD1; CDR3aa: CASSPINRGSSPLHF; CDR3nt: TGCGCCAGCAGCCCAATAAACAGGGGGAGTTCACCCCTCCACTTT
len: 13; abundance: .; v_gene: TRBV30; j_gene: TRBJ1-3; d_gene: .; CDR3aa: CASTPTAARTIYF; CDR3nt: TGTGCCAGCACCCCGACAGCCGCGCGGACCATATATTTT
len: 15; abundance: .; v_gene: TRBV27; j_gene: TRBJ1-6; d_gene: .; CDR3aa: CASSFSGQGNSPLHF; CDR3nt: TGTGCCAGCAGTTTCTCGGGACAAGGGAATTCACCCCTCCACTTT
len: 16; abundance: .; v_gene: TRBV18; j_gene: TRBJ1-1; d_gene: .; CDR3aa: CASSPRADYPRTEAFF; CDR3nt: TGTGCCAGCTCTCCCAGGGCAGACTACCCACGCACTGAAGCTTTCTTT
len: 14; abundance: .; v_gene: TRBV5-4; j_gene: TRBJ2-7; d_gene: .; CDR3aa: CASSSGSRTSGLYF; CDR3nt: TGTGCCAGCAGCTCCGGCAGCAGGACCTCGGGACTGTACTTC
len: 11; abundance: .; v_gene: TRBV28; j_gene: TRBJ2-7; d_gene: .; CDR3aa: CASRTNYEQYF; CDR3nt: TGTGCCAGCAGAACCAACTACGAGCAGTACTTC
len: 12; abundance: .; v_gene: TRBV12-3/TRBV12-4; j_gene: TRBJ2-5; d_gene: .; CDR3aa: CASSPSEETQYF; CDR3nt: TGTGCCAGCAGTCCCAGCGAAGAGACCCAGTACTTC
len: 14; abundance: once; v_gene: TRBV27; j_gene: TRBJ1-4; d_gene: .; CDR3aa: CASSFQGGREKLFF; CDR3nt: TGTGCCAGCAGTTTCCAGGGAGGGCGTGAAAAACTGTTTTTT
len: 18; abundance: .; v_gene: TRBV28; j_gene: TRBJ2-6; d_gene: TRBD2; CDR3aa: CASMGLAGGTSGANVLTF; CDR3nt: TGTGCCAGCATGGGGCTAGCGGGTGGGACCTCTGGGGCCAACGTCCTGACTTTC
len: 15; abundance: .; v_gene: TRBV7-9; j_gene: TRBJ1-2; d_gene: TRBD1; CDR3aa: CASSLVEGAGYGYTF; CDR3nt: TGTGCCAGCAGCTTAGTCGAGGGGGCCGGCTATGGCTACACCTTC
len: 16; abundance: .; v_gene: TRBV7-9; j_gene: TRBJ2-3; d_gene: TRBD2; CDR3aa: CASSLGSGREADTQYF; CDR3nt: TGTGCCAGCAGCTTAGGTAGCGGGAGGGAAGCAGATACGCAGTATTTT
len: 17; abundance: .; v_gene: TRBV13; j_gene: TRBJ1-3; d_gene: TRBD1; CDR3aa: CASSLRTGGFSGNTIYF; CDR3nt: TGTGCCAGCAGCTTAAGGACAGGGGGATTCTCTGGAAACACCATATATTTT
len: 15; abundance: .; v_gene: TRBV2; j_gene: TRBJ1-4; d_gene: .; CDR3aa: CASSESGTGGEKLFF; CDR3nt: TGTGCCAGCAGTGAATCGGGGACGGGGGGTGAAAAACTGTTTTTT
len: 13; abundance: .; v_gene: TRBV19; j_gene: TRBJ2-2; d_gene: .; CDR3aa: CASSFGTGGELFF; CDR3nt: TGTGCCAGTAGTTTCGGGACTGGCGGGGAGCTGTTTTTT
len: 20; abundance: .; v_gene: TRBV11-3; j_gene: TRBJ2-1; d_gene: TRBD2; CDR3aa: CASQPLPGRAGELKYNEQFF; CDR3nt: TGTGCCAGTCAACCTCTGCCGGGACGGGCGGGAGAGCTGAAATACAATGAGCAGTTCTTC
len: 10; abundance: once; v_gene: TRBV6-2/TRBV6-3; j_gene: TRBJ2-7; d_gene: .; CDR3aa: CASGLYEQYF; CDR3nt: TGTGCCAGCGGCCTTTACGAGCAGTACTTC
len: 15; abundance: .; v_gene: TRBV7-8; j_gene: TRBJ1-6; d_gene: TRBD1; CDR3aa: CASSLAAGGNSPLHF; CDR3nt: TGTGCCAGCAGCTTAGCGGCAGGGGGTAACTCACCCCTCCACTTT
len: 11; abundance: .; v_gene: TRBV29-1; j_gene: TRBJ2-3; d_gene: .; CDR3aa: CSLSRQDTQYF; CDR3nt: TGCAGCTTGTCCCGGCAAGATACGCAGTATTTT
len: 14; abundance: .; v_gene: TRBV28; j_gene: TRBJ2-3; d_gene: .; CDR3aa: CASSLNPGTDTQYF; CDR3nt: TGTGCCAGCAGTTTAAACCCAGGGACCGATACGCAGTATTTT
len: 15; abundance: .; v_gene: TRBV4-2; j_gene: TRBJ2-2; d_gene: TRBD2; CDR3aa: CASSRTSGNTGELFF; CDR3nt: TGTGCCAGCAGCCGGACTAGCGGTAACACCGGGGAGCTGTTTTTT
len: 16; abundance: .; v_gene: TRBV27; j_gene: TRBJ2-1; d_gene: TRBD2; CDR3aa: CASSAYRDYQNNEQFF; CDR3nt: TGTGCCAGCAGCGCCTACCGGGACTACCAAAACAATGAGCAGTTCTTC
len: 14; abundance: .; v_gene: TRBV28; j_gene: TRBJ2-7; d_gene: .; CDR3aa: CASSLGGETYEQYF; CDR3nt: TGTGCCAGCAGTCTTGGAGGAGAAACCTACGAGCAGTACTTC
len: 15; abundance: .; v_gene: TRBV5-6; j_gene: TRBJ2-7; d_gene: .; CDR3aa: CASSDTTVLGYEQYF; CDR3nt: TGTGCCAGCAGCGACACGACAGTACTCGGCTACGAGCAGTACTTC
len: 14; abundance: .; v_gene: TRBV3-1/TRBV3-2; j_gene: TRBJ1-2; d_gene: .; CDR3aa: CASSPQVFRDGYTF; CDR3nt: TGTGCCAGCAGCCCACAAGTGTTCCGGGATGGCTACACCTTC
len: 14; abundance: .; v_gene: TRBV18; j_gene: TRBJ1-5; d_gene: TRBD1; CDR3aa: CASSRSRGEQPQHF; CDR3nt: TGTGCCAGCTCACGCAGCAGGGGGGAGCAGCCCCAGCATTTT
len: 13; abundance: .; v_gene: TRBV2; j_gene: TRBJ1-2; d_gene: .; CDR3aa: CASSKLRDRGYTF; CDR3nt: TGTGCCAGCAGTAAACTCAGGGACCGTGGCTACACCTTC
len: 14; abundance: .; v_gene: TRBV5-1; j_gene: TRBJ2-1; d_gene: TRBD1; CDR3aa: CASSLTGTGGKQFF; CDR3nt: TGCGCCAGCAGCTTGACCGGGACAGGGGGCAAGCAGTTCTTC
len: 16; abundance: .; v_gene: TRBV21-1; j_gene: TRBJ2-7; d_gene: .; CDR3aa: CASSKPRERATYEQYF; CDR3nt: TGTGCCAGCAGCAAACCGCGGGAGAGGGCGACCTACGAGCAGTACTTC
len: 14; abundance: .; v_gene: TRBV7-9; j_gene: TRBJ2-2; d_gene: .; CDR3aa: CASSPGVTTGELFF; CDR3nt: TGTGCCAGCAGTCCCGGAGTTACCACCGGGGAGCTGTTTTTT
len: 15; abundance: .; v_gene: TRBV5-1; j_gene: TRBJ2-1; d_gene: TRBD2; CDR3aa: CASSLQGTSENEQFF; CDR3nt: TGCGCCAGCAGCTTACAAGGGACTAGCGAGAATGAGCAGTTCTTC
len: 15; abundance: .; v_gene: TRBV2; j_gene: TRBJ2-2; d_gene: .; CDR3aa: CASSEGRVGTGELFF; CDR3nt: TGTGCCAGCAGTGAAGGGCGGGTTGGTACCGGGGAGCTGTTTTTT
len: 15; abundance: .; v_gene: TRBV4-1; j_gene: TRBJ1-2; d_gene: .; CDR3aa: CASSETGTINYGYTF; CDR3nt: TGCGCCAGCAGCGAGACCGGGACAATTAACTATGGCTACACCTTC
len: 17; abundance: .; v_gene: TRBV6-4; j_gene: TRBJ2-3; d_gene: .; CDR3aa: CASSDKIPERSPDTQYF; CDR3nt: TGTGCCAGCAGTGACAAAATCCCGGAACGGTCCCCAGATACGCAGTATTTT
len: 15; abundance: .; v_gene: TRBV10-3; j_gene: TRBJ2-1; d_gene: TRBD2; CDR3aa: CAISESSGSRDEQFF; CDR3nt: TGTGCCATCAGTGAGTCGAGCGGGAGTCGCGATGAGCAGTTCTTC
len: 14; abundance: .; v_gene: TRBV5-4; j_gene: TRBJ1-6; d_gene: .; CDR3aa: CASSLGDRNSPLHF; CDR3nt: TGTGCCAGCAGCTTGGGGGACCGCAATTCACCCCTCCACTTT
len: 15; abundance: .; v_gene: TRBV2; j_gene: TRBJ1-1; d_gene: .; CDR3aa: CASSSSWGENTEAFF; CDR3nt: TGTGCCAGCAGTTCTTCATGGGGAGAAAACACTGAAGCTTTCTTT
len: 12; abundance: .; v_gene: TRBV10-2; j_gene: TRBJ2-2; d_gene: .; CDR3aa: CASSGNTGELFF; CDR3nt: TGCGCCAGCAGTGGAAACACCGGGGAGCTGTTTTTT
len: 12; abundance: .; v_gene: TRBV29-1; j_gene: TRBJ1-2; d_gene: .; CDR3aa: CSVERVNYGYTF; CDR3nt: TGCAGCGTTGAACGAGTCAACTATGGCTACACCTTC
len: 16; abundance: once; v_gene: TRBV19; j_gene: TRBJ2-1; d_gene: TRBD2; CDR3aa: CASSFIAGGPYNEQFF; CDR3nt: TGTGCCAGTAGTTTCATAGCGGGAGGGCCTTACAATGAGCAGTTCTTC
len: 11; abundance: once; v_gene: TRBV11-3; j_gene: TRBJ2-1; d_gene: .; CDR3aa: CASSAYNEQFF; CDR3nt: TGTGCCAGCAGCGCGTACAATGAGCAGTTCTTC
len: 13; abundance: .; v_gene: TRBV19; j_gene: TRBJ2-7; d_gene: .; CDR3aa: CASGVGEAYEQYF; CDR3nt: TGTGCCAGTGGCGTTGGAGAAGCCTACGAGCAGTACTTC
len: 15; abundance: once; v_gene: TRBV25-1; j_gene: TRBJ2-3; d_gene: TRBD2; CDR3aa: CASSTTSGRTDTQYF; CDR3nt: TGTGCCAGCAGCACAACTAGCGGCCGCACAGATACGCAGTATTTT
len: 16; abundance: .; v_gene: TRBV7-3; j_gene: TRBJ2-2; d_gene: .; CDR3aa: CASSLIPARSTGELFF; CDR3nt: TGTGCCAGCAGCTTAATCCCTGCAAGAAGCACCGGGGAGCTGTTTTTT